The 19 T cell receptor beta chains reported below all come from one sample, sequenced in a study of vaccination and CD4 T cells after COVID-19. These receptors have no identified antigens. Described treatment: roughly 10-day PBMC culture with coronavirus spike peptide pools or control peptides (ViraFEST assay). At the Johns Hopkins FTIC core, DNA taken from cultured CD4+ T cells was sequenced by way of the Oncomine TCR Beta short-read assay. TCRdb reprocessed the PCR reads via MiXCR and lists one record per CDR3 protein. The table lists 13,000 to 15,000 distinct CDR3 sequences, 25% to 30% of them singletons, with roughly 8% in the top ten. Sequenced sample: CD4+ T cells from blood, cultured in vitro. These receptors were taken from a human donor who had recovered from COVID-19.

This clonotype has a handful of counts. The chain employs TRBV9 and TRBJ2-2; D is perhaps TRBD1 (5 bases). Germline-derived CDR1 and CDR2 are SGDLS and YYNGEE. Deletions cut 2 bases from V and 0 bases from J, with 8 bases between. The CDR3 loop spans 15 amino acids. The DNA for the CDR3 is TGTGCCAGCAGCGTGGGGCCTTCGAACACCGGGGAGCTGTTTTTT. It encodes CASSVGPSNTGELFF.

This clonotype occurred a few times. The chain joins TRBV6-5 to TRBJ1-5; D is undetermined. V was shortened by 0 bases and J by 7 bases, with 7 bases between the two germline ends. There are 13 residues in the CDR3. Germline V lookup: CDR1 MNHEY, CDR2 SVGAGI. CDR3 residues: CASSYSREQPQHF. The DNA for the CDR3 is TGTGCCAGCAGTTACTCGAGGGAACAGCCCCAGCATTTT.

This rearrangement joins TRBV6-5 to TRBJ2-7; the D call may be TRBD1 or TRBD2 (5 bases each). The CDR3 sequence is 13 residues long. CDR1 and CDR2 from the germline V gene are MNHEY and SVGAGI. V gave up 0 bases and J gave up 5 bases, with 8 bases separating them. Written as DNA, the CDR3 is TGTGCCAGCAGTTACTCCTTGGGGGACGAGCAGTACTTC. Residues: CASSYSLGDEQYF.

This clonotype showed up just a few times. The gene calls are TRBV20-1 and TRBJ2-7, with 10 nucleotides matching TRBD2. CDR1 DFQATT and CDR2 SNEGSKA come from the germline V gene (reference sequence). The V and J ends lost 3 bases and 7 bases, in that order; junction bases with no gene match: 9. This CDR3 contains 14 residues. CDR3 in amino acids: CSARHSGGANEQYF. In DNA form, the CDR3 reads TGCAGTGCTAGGCACAGCGGGGGGGCTAATGAGCAGTACTTC.

V is TRBV2 and J is TRBJ1-2, with a tentative D call TRBD1 (5 bases). The length of the CDR3 is 14 residues. V lost 4 bases and J 4 bases, leaving 13 bases between the germline ends. CDR1 and CDR2 (germline): SNHLY, FYNNEI. CDR3 coding DNA: TGTGCCAGCAGTGTCTTTCAGGGTCTCTATGGCTACACCTTC. Translated: CASSVFQGLYGYTF.

J is TRBJ1-6 and V is TRBV10-3; TRBD1 matches at 9 bases. V lost 10 bases and J lost 10; bases outside the gene matches: 8. Per germline, CDR1 ENHRY and CDR2 SYGVKD. The CDR3 has 13 amino acids. The CDR3 protein is CATRGQGLSPLHF. CDR3 DNA sequence: TGTGCCACGAGGGGACAGGGATTGTCACCCCTCCACTTT.

A single count supports this clonotype. This chain uses TRBV5-4 with TRBJ1-4; 7 nucleotides align to TRBD1. The CDR3 has 15 residues. Trimming removed 4 bases from V and 3 bases from J; junction bases left unmatched: 6. Germline V lookup: CDR1 SGHNT, CDR2 YYREEE (reference sequence). CDR3 loop: CASSLDRSPNEKLFF. The CDR3 bases are TGTGCCAGCAGCCTGGACAGGAGTCCTAATGAAAAACTGTTTTTT.

The rearrangement uses TRBV7-6 and TRBJ2-1; no clear D. Germline V CDR1 and CDR2: SGHVS, FNYEAQ. Trimming pared 1 base from V and 5 bases from J, leaving 12 bases between. CDR3 size: 15 residues. In nucleotides, the CDR3 is TGTGCCAGCAGCTTAGATGCAGGAATCAACAATGAGCAGTTCTTC. Translating it yields CASSLDAGINNEQFF.

This clonotype was found a few times. This rearrangement joins TRBV10-3 to TRBJ1-2, with D unclear. The CDR3 is made up of 12 amino acids. Germline CDR1 is ENHRY and CDR2 is SYGVKD. V lost 3 bases to trimming and J lost 4 bases, with 6 bases between them. CDR3 sequence: CAISDQGYGYTF. The CDR3 bases are TGTGCCATCAGTGACCAAGGCTATGGCTACACCTTC.

The chain carries TRBV20-1 and TRBJ2-2; 8 bases are shared with TRBD1. The CDR3 covers 15 residues. After removal of 6 bases from V and 4 bases from J, the junction contained 10 bases not matched to a gene. Germline CDR1 reads DFQATT; CDR2 reads SNEGSKA (reference sequence). The CDR3 region is CSALLGQGATGELFF. DNA of the CDR3: TGCAGTGCCCTACTCGGACAGGGAGCCACCGGGGAGCTGTTTTTT.

This clonotype was seen only a few times. The chain is built from TRBV20-1 and TRBJ2-5; TRBD2 agrees at 8 bases. V dropped 7 bases and J dropped 5; count of bases not matched to a gene: 15. Germline lookup yields CDR1 DFQATT and CDR2 SNEGSKA (reference sequence). The CDR3 spans 15 residues. Written as DNA, the CDR3 is TGCAGTGTGATTAGCGGGGCGGCGTACCTTGAGACCCAGTACTTC. Its protein is CSVISGAAYLETQYF.

By sample fraction, this clonotype is medium-sized. This sequence joins TRBV6-1 and TRBJ1-1; D is unclear. This CDR3 comprises 11 residues. The germline V gene has CDR1 MNHNS and CDR2 SASEGT. V was pared by 6 bases and J by 1 base, with 3 bases between. CDR3 coding DNA: TGTGCCAGCAGGGAGAACACTGAAGCTTTCTTT. Its translation: CASRENTEAFF.

This clonotype has just a few counts. The chain joins TRBV11-2 to TRBJ2-2, with a weak D call TRBD1 (7 bases). V lost 6 bases, J lost 1 base, and 12 bases lay in between. The CDR3 is 15 amino acids. CDR1 SGHAT and CDR2 FQNNGV come from the germline V gene. The CDR3 spells CASRRQGLNTGELFF. CDR3 sequence (DNA): TGTGCCAGCAGACGACAGGGACTGAACACCGGGGAGCTGTTTTTT. The variable domain in full, completed from reference TRBV11-2 and TRBJ2-2, reads EAGVAQSPRYKIIEKRQSVAFWCNPISGHATLYWYQQILGQGPKLLIQFQNNGVVDDSQLPKDRFSAERLKGVDSTLKIQPAKLEDSAVYLCASRRQGLNTGELFFGEGSRLTVL.

This clonotype turned up a few times. The J gene is TRBJ1-2, the V gene TRBV11-1; D gene uncertain. Germline CDR1 reads SGHAT; CDR2 reads FQDESV (reference sequence). Trimming left V 5 bases short and J 0 bases short, with 7 bases between. CDR3 length equals 13 residues. CDR3 amino acids: CASSQSTNYGYTF. In DNA, the CDR3 is TGTGCCAGCAGCCAGTCGACTAACTATGGCTACACCTTC. The variable domain in full, completed from reference TRBV11-1 and TRBJ1-2, reads EAEVAQSPRYKITEKSQAVAFWCDPISGHATLYWYRQILGQGPELLVQFQDESVVDDSQLPKDRFSAERLKGVDSTLKIQPAELGDSAMYLCASSQSTNYGYTFGSGTRLTVV.

This clonotype occurred a few times. This rearrangement joins TRBV12-3 or TRBV12-4 to TRBJ1-3, with 9 bases that match TRBD1. V lost 5 bases to trimming and J lost 2 bases; unmatched junction nucleotides: 4. The CDR3 runs 15 residues. CDR3 residues: CASSTRQGAGNTIYF. CDR3 DNA: TGTGCCAGCAGTACCCGACAGGGGGCTGGAAACACCATATATTTT.

The chain couples TRBV6-1 to TRBJ2-6; 7 nucleotides match TRBD1. CDR1 is MNHNS and CDR2 is SASEGT in the germline V gene. J gave up 4 bases and V 3 bases, and 3 bases lay outside the gene matches. There are 15 residues in the CDR3. The CDR3 region is CASSEGTVGANVLTF. CDR3 nucleotide sequence: TGTGCCAGCAGTGAGGGGACAGTAGGGGCCAACGTCCTGACTTTC.

Only a few counts were recorded for this clonotype. The gene calls are TRBV5-6 and TRBJ1-2; D may be TRBD1 (5 bases). Germline V gene sequence: CDR1 SGHDT, CDR2 YYEEEE. V was trimmed by 4 bases and J by 0 bases, leaving 10 bases between them. This CDR3 has 14 amino acids. The CDR3, as DNA: TGTGCCAGCAGCCTTGGGGGTGCTAACTATGGCTACACCTTC. It translates to CASSLGGANYGYTF.

This chain links TRBV5-5 with TRBJ1-1; no clear D. CDR3 length: 14 residues. Between the trimmed V and J ends, which lost 1 base and 4 bases, there was a span of 11 bases. The V gene's germline CDR1 is SGHKS and CDR2 YYEKEE (reference sequence). The DNA of the CDR3 is TGTGCCAGCAGCTTGCACGGTGGACCCACTGAAGCTTTCTTT. It translates to CASSLHGGPTEAFF.

The chain is built from TRBV20-1 and TRBJ1-2, with TRBD1 identical over 9 bases. Germline assignment: CDR1 DFQATT and CDR2 SNEGSKA (reference sequence). The CDR3 length is 13 residues. V dropped 3 bases and J dropped 7; count of bases not matched to a gene: 6. CDR3 residues: CSASPGQGAGYTF. The CDR3 bases are TGCAGTGCTAGCCCGGGACAGGGTGCTGGCTACACCTTC.